Below, 22 T cell receptor beta chains from the same sample are listed, as sequenced in a study of shared clonotypes between healthy human individuals. Data came from immunoSEQ multiplex PCR; TCRdb stores just in-frame clones and leaves some out. This table has 1.6 million or so clones, 96% appearing once. Input material: naive CD4+ T cells sorted from blood. As for subset: CD45RA+ positively selected. The receptors were sampled from a young man in good health.

V usage is TRBV30 and J usage is TRBJ2-2; 7 bases fit TRBD1. The ends lost 0 bases at V and 6 bases at J; junction bases unmatched: 7. The CDR3 length is 15 residues. Per the germline V gene, CDR1 is GTSNPN and CDR2 is SVGIG (reference sequence). The CDR3 spells CAWSVRGTGAGELFF. The CDR3 coding sequence is TGTGCCTGGAGTGTACGCGGCACAGGGGCCGGGGAGCTGTTTTTT.

This chain links TRBV5-8 with TRBJ2-7, with a weak D call TRBD2 (5 bases). The CDR3 covers 13 residues. Germline assignment: CDR1 SGHTS and CDR2 YDEGEE. Deletions cut 7 bases from V and 1 base from J, with 12 bases between. CDR3 nucleotide sequence: TGTGCCAGCCGGAAAACGGGGTCCTACGAGCAGTACTTC. Translated, it gives CASRKTGSYEQYF.

This chain links TRBV6-1 with TRBJ2-1; 8 bases are shared with TRBD2. The ends lost 4 bases at V and 12 bases at J; junction bases unmatched: 14. The CDR3 is 15 amino acids. Germline assignment: CDR1 MNHNS and CDR2 SASEGT. This chain's CDR3 is CASSAQRELLSGQFF. Here the CDR3 DNA reads TGTGCCAGCAGTGCCCAGCGGGAGCTCCTCAGCGGGCAGTTCTTC.

The chain combines TRBV18 with TRBJ2-1; the D gene could be TRBD1 or TRBD2 (5 bases each). V was pared by 2 bases and J by 2 bases, with 13 bases between. This CDR3 comprises 16 residues. Per the germline V gene, CDR1 is KGHSH and CDR2 is LQKENI. The DNA for the CDR3 is TGTGCCAGCTCACCAACAGGCTCGGGGCCCTACAATGAGCAGTTCTTC. Translation gives CASSPTGSGPYNEQFF.

The rearrangement uses TRBV5-1 and TRBJ2-7; 9 bases map to TRBD2. Per germline, CDR1 SGHRS and CDR2 YFSETQ. This CDR3 has 15 amino acids. The junction had 7 bases not matched to a gene; V was cut back by 4 bases and J by 2 bases. The CDR3 protein is CASSDLAGSPYEQYF. The DNA for the CDR3 is TGCGCCAGCAGCGACCTAGCGGGATCACCCTACGAGCAGTACTTC.

This rearrangement joins TRBV28 to TRBJ2-1; D may correspond to TRBD1 or TRBD2 (5 bases each). Per the germline V gene, CDR1 is MDHEN and CDR2 is SYDVKM. The CDR3 extends over 14 amino acids. Here the CDR3 reads CAAFEGSSYNEQFF. In DNA form, the CDR3 reads TGTGCGGCGTTCGAGGGGAGCTCCTACAATGAGCAGTTCTTC.

The chain uses TRBV5-8 and TRBJ2-1; possibly TRBD1 for D (5 bases). The CDR3 sequence is 15 residues long. V gave up 3 bases and J gave up 0 bases, with 10 bases separating them. Germline lookup yields CDR1 SGHTS and CDR2 YDEGEE. CDR3 bases: TGTGCCAGCAGCTCGCAGGGATACTCCTACAATGAGCAGTTCTTC. Its protein is CASSSQGYSYNEQFF.

As regards this clone: Other nucleotide sequences in the sample specify the same CDR3. V usage is TRBV9 and J usage is TRBJ2-7; TRBD2 matches 10 bases. Germline V CDR1 and CDR2: SGDLS, YYNGEE. The CDR3 runs 14 residues. V lost 1 base, J lost 7 bases, and 5 bases stayed unmatched. In DNA form, the CDR3 reads TGTGCCAGCAGCGTACTAGCGGGAGTTGGGGAGCAGTACTTC. The encoded protein is CASSVLAGVGEQYF. The full variable domain, in which reference TRBV9 and TRBJ2-7 provide the parts outside the CDR3, is DSGVTQTPKHLITATGQRVTLRCSPRSGDLSVYWYQQSLDQGLQFLIQYYNGEERAKGNILERFSAQQFPDLHSELNLSSLELGDSALYFCASSVLAGVGEQYFGPGTRLTVT.

This rearrangement joins TRBV5-1 to TRBJ2-3; 14 bases fit TRBD2. The CDR3 covers 18 residues. Germline CDR1 reads SGHRS; CDR2 reads YFSETQ. With V trimmed by 4 bases and J by 2 bases, 9 bases remained unmatched. CDR3 DNA: TGCGCCAGCAGCACTGGACTAGCGGGAGGAGGGGCCACAGATACGCAGTATTTT. Its translation: CASSTGLAGGGATDTQYF.

The gene calls are TRBV5-4 and TRBJ2-1; 9 bases map to TRBD2. The germline V gene encodes CDR1 SGHNT and CDR2 YYREEE (reference sequence). The length of the CDR3 is 16 residues. Germline trimming cut 0 bases from V and 4 bases from J; bases unmatched to any gene: 5. CDR3 region: CASSLVLAGRYNEQFF. The CDR3 nucleotides are TGTGCCAGCAGCTTGGTCCTAGCGGGACGTTACAATGAGCAGTTCTTC.

The chain employs TRBV11-2 and TRBJ1-1, with D possibly matching TRBD1 (6 bases). Trimming removed 5 bases at V and 6 bases at J, with 19 bases between. This CDR3 is 15 amino acids long. Per the germline V gene, CDR1 is SGHAT and CDR2 is FQNNGV. The CDR3 loop is CASSALTGKSAEAFF. CDR3 coding DNA: TGTGCCAGCAGCGCATTGACAGGTAAAAGCGCTGAAGCTTTCTTT.

V usage is TRBV21-1 and J usage is TRBJ1-2; the D call TRBD1 from the table was never checked on the DNA. TRBV21-1 is recorded as a pseudogene. The CDR3 covers 16 residues. CDR3 bases: TGTGCCAGCAGCAGTTGTCCCGGGACAGTTTTAGATGGCTACACCTTC. Its protein product is CASSSCPGTVLDGYTF.

In this sample, this clone turned up a few times. The chain recombines TRBV30 with TRBJ2-2; D gene uncertain. The germline gives CDR1 GTSNPN, CDR2 SVGIG (reference sequence). This CDR3 region has 13 residues. Trimming cost V 2 bases and J 3 bases, with 7 bases left between them. The CDR3 here is CAWSTWDTGELFF. The DNA for the CDR3 is TGTGCCTGGAGTACCTGGGACACCGGGGAGCTGTTTTTT.

This chain joins TRBV5-1 and TRBJ1-2; 8 nucleotides line up with TRBD1. Unmatched junction bases numbered 4, after V lost 5 bases and J lost 4 bases. CDR3 length: 13 residues. CDR1 and CDR2 from the germline V gene are SGHRS and YFSETQ. The CDR3 DNA reads TGCGCCAGCAGGACAGGGGATGGCTATGGCTACACCTTC. Encoded protein: CASRTGDGYGYTF.

V gene TRBV12-5 combines with J gene TRBJ2-3, with D perhaps TRBD2 (6 bases). The germline V and J ends were trimmed by 6 bases and 4 bases, with 11 bases remaining between them. Germline V gene sequence: CDR1 LGHNT, CDR2 FRNRAP. The CDR3 has 13 amino acids. As DNA, the CDR3 is TGTGCTAGTGGAACCCCGGGGGCAGATACGCAGTATTTT. It specifies CASGTPGADTQYF.

The chain joins TRBV19 to TRBJ2-3, with 8 bases aligning to TRBD2. Germline lookup yields CDR1 LNHDA and CDR2 SQIVND (reference sequence). This CDR3 has 14 amino acids. With V trimmed by 6 bases and J by 3 bases, 5 bases remained unmatched. In nucleotides, the CDR3 is TGTGCCAGTAGCCGTAGCGGGAAGACAGATACGCAGTATTTT. Encoded protein: CASSRSGKTDTQYF.

This clone was picked up one time. The J gene is TRBJ1-1, the V gene TRBV19; a weak D match, TRBD1 (6 bases). Trimming removed 3 bases from V and 1 base from J, with 21 bases in between. The CDR3 is 18 amino acids. Per germline, CDR1 LNHDA and CDR2 SQIVND (reference sequence). The CDR3 reads CASSIGLVGAGGNTEAFF. The CDR3 DNA reads TGTGCCAGTAGTATTGGGCTGGTGGGGGCAGGAGGGAACACTGAAGCTTTCTTT.

This chain links TRBV9 with TRBJ2-7, with unresolved D. The CDR3 loop spans 15 amino acids. Trimming shortened V by 4 bases and J by 5 bases, and 19 bases separated the two germline ends. Germline V lookup: CDR1 SGDLS, CDR2 YYNGEE. The CDR3 here is CASSPRLPSVDEQYF. Here the CDR3 DNA reads TGTGCCAGCAGCCCAAGACTCCCCTCGGTAGACGAGCAGTACTTC.

This rearrangement joins TRBV29-1 to TRBJ2-4; 7 bases map to TRBD1. Germline CDR1 and CDR2: SQVTM and ANQGSEA. With V trimmed by 6 bases and J by 7 bases, 9 bases remained unmatched. There are 13 residues in the CDR3. In DNA, the CDR3 is TGCAGCGTCGCCGGGACAGCTATGAACATTCAGTACTTC. This encodes CSVAGTAMNIQYF. The complete variable domain, with remaining parts taken from reference TRBV29-1 and TRBJ2-4, reads SAVISQKPSRDICQRGTSLTIQCQVDSQVTMMFWYRQQPGQSLTLIATANQGSEATYESGFVIDKFPISRPNLTFSTLTVSNMSPEDSSIYLCSVAGTAMNIQYFGAGTRLSVL.

This clone was observed a single time. The chain carries TRBV18 and TRBJ1-3, with TRBD1 as a possible D gene (5 bases). With 2 bases removed from V and 0 bases from J, the gap between germline ends came to 8 bases. The CDR3 covers 15 residues. CDR1 and CDR2 (germline): KGHSH, LQKENI. CDR3 loop: CASSPKGNSGNTIYF. In DNA form, the CDR3 reads TGTGCCAGCTCACCAAAGGGGAACTCTGGAAACACCATATATTTT.

The chain carries TRBV5-5 and TRBJ1-5; D remains unclear. CDR3 size: 14 residues. V was pared by 4 bases and J by 0 bases, with 8 bases between. Per the germline V gene, CDR1 is SGHKS and CDR2 is YYEKEE (reference sequence). As DNA, the CDR3 is TGTGCCAGCAGCCGTGACCATAGCAATCAGCCCCAGCATTTT. This translates into CASSRDHSNQPQHF.

This rearrangement joins TRBV11-2 to TRBJ2-2; D unclear. Per germline, CDR1 SGHAT and CDR2 FQNNGV. The CDR3 is made up of 16 amino acids. Trimming took 5 bases from V and 1 from J, leaving 14 bases between them. CDR3 DNA: TGTGCCAGCAGCCCTTTGGGCAGACTGAACACCGGGGAGCTGTTTTTT. It translates to CASSPLGRLNTGELFF. The complete variable domain, with remaining parts taken from reference TRBV11-2 and TRBJ2-2, reads EAGVAQSPRYKIIEKRQSVAFWCNPISGHATLYWYQQILGQGPKLLIQFQNNGVVDDSQLPKDRFSAERLKGVDSTLKIQPAKLEDSAVYLCASSPLGRLNTGELFFGEGSRLTVL.